This T cell receptor (beta chain) was captured by sequencing in a study of post-analysis software for immune sequencing data (dated by TCRdb to 2014 to 2015). At the level of the whole study: Recorded disease courses included relapsing-remitting, secondary progressive and progressive-relapsing multiple sclerosis, with some patients lacking subtype annotation. Patient repertoires were compared against ten to twelve previously published healthy control repertoires from donors aged 6 to 25 years. A subset of samples was prepared in parallel using single-end sample barcoding, then pooled and co-amplified after Illumina adapter ligation. Paper-wide results and their limitations: Roughly 5 TRBV segments, including TRBV5-6, TRBV5-1 and TRBV20-1, were significantly more frequent in patients than controls. When samples were clustered directly using the F measure, samples prepared in the same batch co-clustered strongly, which prompted a batch-effect correction. Significantly lower normalized Chao1 diversity was found in multiple sclerosis patients than in controls, suggesting substantial peripheral T-cell clonal expansion. The control group was slightly older than the multiple sclerosis patient group.

Libraries were prepared through PCR. For sequencing, an Illumina HiSeq 2500 was employed. To reduce PCR and sequencing biases, unique molecular identifiers were incorporated into the TCR beta cDNA libraries. Every 1 to 10 million input T cells yielded 500,000 or so cDNA molecules, meaning each molecule approximated one T cell. The patient libraries were prepared and sequenced with the same protocol used for the earlier healthy control dataset. Within a given batch, samples were prepared together, multiplexed and sequenced on the same HiSeq lane. On the authors' methods: MIGEC handled the raw barcoded reads, throwing out single-read molecular identifier groups before consensus assembly and CDR3 extraction. Clonotype tables were post-analysed with VDJtools, and diversity was normalized by down-sampling all datasets to the smallest sample size. In repertoire overlap clustering, CDR3 amino acid sequences, but not nucleotide sequences, were matched to correct batch-related cross-sample contamination. TCRdb trimmed public reads at Q25 via fastp, called clones via MiXCR and kept in-frame beta chains. All rows with the same CDR3 protein become a single entry with the most common DNA and genes. It is TCRdb's table, rather than the study itself, that gives the V and J calls and clone size. The sample data list roughly 540,000 distinct CDR3 sequences, and roughly 34% of these were observed just once. Approximately 5.4% of the sample is held by the ten biggest clonotypes.

This clonotype was seen a few times. Its antigen remains unidentified. Base qualities were left out, and no much larger clone turns up one base away. To demonstrate the VDJtools post-analysis software, TCR beta repertoires were profiled from the peripheral blood of more than ten young patients with multiple sclerosis. Multiple sclerosis patients were children and adolescents aged about 6 to 16 years. Trimming at the junction amounts to 3 bases on V and 6 bases on J, and the germline ends lie 13 bases apart. The CDR3, cysteine through phenylalanine, is 14 amino acids long. Only the CDR3 region is kept as DNA, spanning 42 bases read in frame from base 1. Via the germline V gene (reference sequence), CDR1 is LGHDT and CDR2 YNNKEL.

Material for sequencing was blood. The V gene is TRBV3-1 and the J gene is TRBJ2-3, with an unclear D gene assignment. This sequence was found in a girl younger than 18 with multiple sclerosis. The nucleotides are TGTGCCAGCAGCCAGGACCTTTTGCTGGATACGCAGTATTTT. Translated, it reads CASSQDLLLDTQYF.